This T cell receptor beta chain is from a study of beta chain features in type 1 diabetes. The study, taken as a whole, reports: Among patients with Type 1 diabetes, TCRB CDR3s were moderately but significantly shorter in every one of the four CD4+ subsets. Any PCR bias toward short templates would affect both groups alike.

The authors sorted CD4+ naive, central memory, regulatory and stem cell-like memory cells via CD45RO/CCR7/CD25/CD127/CD95/CD27. The whole isolated RNA underwent reverse transcription, so sequencing captured expressed TCRB transcripts. Here immunoSEQ multiplex PCR was the method, and the copy in TCRdb shows in-frame clones only, minus some. The sample lists around 170,000 clones, approximately 9% occurring once. CDR3 size: 16 residues. Germline CDR1 SGHNT, CDR2 YYREEE (reference sequence). The V segment lost 2 bases and the J segment 8 bases; nucleotides outside the gene matches: 14. A note on this clone: Its antigen is still unknown.

Sequencing was done on a sample of central memory CD4+ T cells from blood. The chain combines TRBV5-4 with TRBJ2-5; 8 bases map to TRBD1. The TCR sequence derives from a woman under 30 in good health. The DNA of the CDR3 is TGTGCCAGCAGCTTAAAACTCTCGACAGGGGATGGAACCCAGTACTTC. Translation gives CASSLKLSTGDGTQYF.